A single sample gave rise to the 23 T cell receptor beta chains below, sequenced in a study of CD8+ T cells in alopecia areata. Extracted RNA was reverse transcribed, and the resulting cDNA served as sequencing template. Assay used: immunoSEQ multiplex PCR; TCRdb lists only in-frame clones, some missing. The repertoire holds approximately 99,000 clones, with almost 60% as singletons. Sequences were obtained from CD8+ T cells sorted from blood. The source is a human donor in good health.

V and J are TRBV27 and TRBJ2-7; perhaps TRBD2 as D (6 bases). The V end was cut by 2 bases, the J end by 7 bases, with 9 bases between. The CDR3 runs 12 residues. Germline-derived CDR1 and CDR2 are MNHEY and SMNVEV (reference sequence). DNA of the CDR3: TGTGCCAGCAGTTTAAGGGGAGGTGAGCAGTACTTC. This codes for CASSLRGGEQYF.

The CDR3 protein is CAWAFSNTEAFF. The CDR3 DNA reads TGTGCCTGGGCCTTTTCGAACACTGAAGCTTTCTTT. The chain links TRBV30 to TRBJ1-1; D unresolved. V shed 5 bases and J shed 1 base, with 8 bases lying between them. The CDR3 spans 12 residues. The germline V gene encodes CDR1 GTSNPN and CDR2 SVGIG (reference sequence).

This clone has a handful of counts. The V gene is TRBV5-4, the J gene TRBJ2-1; TRBD2 might be the D (5 bases). Germline V gene sequence: CDR1 SGHNT, CDR2 YYREEE (reference sequence). This CDR3 contains 13 residues. The V end lost 4 bases, the J end lost 5 bases, and 10 bases lay between the germline ends. The CDR3 region has the DNA TGTGCCAGCAGCCACAGCGGAAACAATGAGCAGTTCTTC. Its translation is CASSHSGNNEQFF.

The J gene is TRBJ2-1, the V gene TRBV18; a weak D match, TRBD2 (6 bases). There are 14 residues in the CDR3. The V end lost 4 bases, the J end lost 6 bases, and 13 bases lay between the germline ends. The germline V gene has CDR1 KGHSH and CDR2 LQKENI. The CDR3: CASSLGASANEQFF. For the CDR3, the DNA is TGTGCCAGCTCACTAGGTGCTAGCGCCAATGAGCAGTTCTTC.

The rearrangement uses TRBV5-1 and TRBJ2-7, with a weak D call TRBD2 (5 bases). The germline gives CDR1 SGHRS, CDR2 YFSETQ. V lost 3 bases and J 7 bases, leaving 14 bases between the germline ends. The CDR3 sequence is 13 residues long. The chain's CDR3 is CASSWADTGEQYF. In DNA, the CDR3 is TGCGCCAGCAGCTGGGCAGATACGGGAGAGCAGTACTTC.

The V gene is TRBV13, the J gene TRBJ2-7; the D gene is possibly TRBD1 (6 bases). Germline V gene data show CDR1 as PRHDT and CDR2 as FYEKMQ (reference sequence). V was trimmed by 7 bases and J by 6 bases, leaving 16 bases between them. This CDR3 has 13 amino acids. The CDR3 protein is CASTSAGAGEQYF. The CDR3 DNA reads as TGTGCCAGCACCTCGGCAGGGGCGGGCGAGCAGTACTTC.

The V and J genes are TRBV5-6 and TRBJ1-2, with 8 bases identical to TRBD1. Germline lookup yields CDR1 SGHDT and CDR2 YYEEEE. The CDR3 is 14 amino acids. V dropped 5 bases and J dropped 5; count of bases not matched to a gene: 8. CDR3 sequence reads: CASRVGTGPYGYTF. The CDR3 bases are TGTGCCAGCAGGGTCGGGACAGGACCTTATGGCTACACCTTC.

This chain connects TRBV5-1 to TRBJ2-5; D ambiguous. V lost 2 bases, J lost 7 bases, and 9 bases lay in between. The CDR3 runs to 12 residues. The germline V gene encodes CDR1 SGHRS and CDR2 YFSETQ. In DNA, the CDR3 is TGCGCCAGCAGCTTCCTGAGTAGGACCCAGTACTTC. Amino acid sequence: CASSFLSRTQYF.

This clone was seen once. The chain has TRBV9 and TRBJ2-5, with D tentatively TRBD1 (6 bases). The V and J ends lost 2 bases and 1 base respectively, with 9 bases between them. CDR1 and CDR2 from the germline V gene are SGDLS and YYNGEE. The CDR3 has 14 amino acids. This CDR3 reads CASSVDRTQETQYF. The DNA for the CDR3 is TGTGCCAGCAGCGTCGACAGGACCCAAGAGACCCAGTACTTC.

The chain has TRBV7-2 and TRBJ2-3, with 13 bases matching TRBD2. Germline assignment: CDR1 SGHTA and CDR2 FQGNSA. Trimming took 6 bases from V and 0 from J; bases not matched to a gene: 6. The CDR3 sequence is 17 residues long. The CDR3 sequence is CASRTSGGATSTDTQYF. CDR3 coding DNA: TGTGCCAGCAGAACTAGCGGGGGGGCAACTAGCACAGATACGCAGTATTTT.

The chain is built from TRBV13 and TRBJ2-1; TRBD2 aligns across 14 bases. CDR3 size: 16 residues. Germline values: CDR1 PRHDT, CDR2 FYEKMQ (reference sequence). J lost 7 bases, V lost 3 bases, and 5 bases had no gene match. The CDR3 region is CASSFMTSGGANEQFF. CDR3 in DNA: TGTGCCAGCAGCTTCATGACTAGCGGGGGGGCTAATGAGCAGTTCTTC.

CDR3 amino acids: CSVGALGTQYF. CDR3 in DNA: TGCAGCGTGGGGGCCCTAGGGACCCAGTACTTC. The J gene is TRBJ2-5, the V gene TRBV29-1, with a possible D match to TRBD1 (6 bases). This CDR3 is 11 amino acids long. Germline V gene data show CDR1 as SQVTM and CDR2 as ANQGSEA. V was clipped by 6 bases and J by 7 bases, with 12 bases between them. Using reference TRBV29-1 and TRBJ2-5 for the parts outside the CDR3, the full variable domain is SAVISQKPSRDICQRGTSLTIQCQVDSQVTMMFWYRQQPGQSLTLIATANQGSEATYESGFVIDKFPISRPNLTFSTLTVSNMSPEDSSIYLCSVGALGTQYFGPGTRLLVL.

This clone was seen a handful of times. This chain uses TRBV10-3 with TRBJ2-2, with 9 bases fitting TRBD2. Trimming removed 2 bases from V and 4 bases from J; junction bases left unmatched: 5. This CDR3 has 16 residues. Germline assignment: CDR1 ENHRY and CDR2 SYGVKD. The CDR3 protein is CAISEPGLAGTGELFF. CDR3 in DNA: TGTGCCATCAGTGAGCCGGGACTAGCTGGCACCGGGGAGCTGTTTTTT.

This rearrangement joins TRBV15 to TRBJ1-4; the D gene is possibly TRBD1 (5 bases). Trimming left V 5 bases short and J 7 bases short, with 17 bases between. CDR1 and CDR2 (germline): LNHNV, YYDKDF (reference sequence). The CDR3 is 15 amino acids. The CDR3 region has the DNA TGTGCCACCAGCCCGGACGGGACCGAAACTGAAAAACTGTTTTTT. Residues: CATSPDGTETEKLFF.

This clone has just a few counts. The chain combines TRBV9 with TRBJ2-2; D is undetermined. This CDR3 comprises 11 residues. Germline-derived CDR1 and CDR2 are SGDLS and YYNGEE. In nucleotides, the CDR3 is TGTGCGTCAGCGAACACCGGGGAGCTGTTTTTT. Protein: CASANTGELFF.

The chain has TRBV7-9 and TRBJ1-5; D ambiguous. The CDR3 extends over 13 amino acids. The V gene's germline CDR1 is SEHNR and CDR2 FQNEAQ (reference sequence). Trimming shortened V by 5 bases and J by 6 bases, and 11 bases separated the two germline ends. The CDR3 coding sequence is TGTGCCAGCAGCACCTCAGGCGGTCAGCCCCAGCATTTT. Amino acids: CASSTSGGQPQHF.

The chain is built from TRBV11-2 and TRBJ2-1, with unresolved D. This CDR3 region has 13 residues. The V gene lost 0 bases and the J gene lost 5 bases, with 5 bases spanning the gap. CDR1 is SGHAT, CDR2 FQNNGV, per germline. CDR3 in DNA: TGTGCCAGCAGCTTAGATGCAAACAATGAGCAGTTCTTC. The encoded protein is CASSLDANNEQFF.

This clone was counted between two and nine times. V is TRBV7-2 and J is TRBJ1-1; weak D call: TRBD1 (6 bases). V lost 3 bases and J 1 base, leaving 9 bases between the germline ends. The CDR3 sequence is 14 residues long. Germline values: CDR1 SGHTA, CDR2 FQGNSA. CDR3 sequence: CASSFGTPNTEAFF. The CDR3 DNA is TGTGCCAGCAGCTTTGGGACACCGAACACTGAAGCTTTCTTT. The full variable domain, completed using reference TRBV7-2 and TRBJ1-1, is GAGVSQSPSNKVTEKGKDVELRCDPISGHTALYWYRQSLGQGLEFLIYFQGNSAPDKSGLPSDRFSAERTGGSVSTLTIQRTQQEDSAVYLCASSFGTPNTEAFFGQGTRLTVV.

This chain links TRBV10-3 with TRBJ2-7; TRBD1 aligns across 11 bases. Germline V gene sequence: CDR1 ENHRY, CDR2 SYGVKD. CDR3 length: 13 amino acids. V lost 7 bases, J lost 4 bases, and 3 bases stayed unmatched. The CDR3 is CAITRDRGYEQYF. The CDR3 nucleotides read TGTGCCATCACCCGGGACAGGGGGTACGAGCAGTACTTC.

The table lists this clone with a few counts. The V gene is TRBV6-5, the J gene TRBJ2-7, with a possible D match to TRBD1 (7 bases). This CDR3 has 15 residues. Trimming pared 1 base from V and 2 bases from J, leaving 12 bases between. CDR1 and CDR2 (germline): MNHEY, SVGAGI. CDR3 DNA: TGTGCCAGCAGTTACTGGCAGGGGGGTCCCTACGAGCAGTACTTC. This sequence encodes CASSYWQGGPYEQYF.

This chain links TRBV7-9 with TRBJ1-1, with 9 nucleotides matching TRBD1. Germline loops: CDR1 SEHNR, CDR2 FQNEAQ (reference sequence). This CDR3 is 15 amino acids long. J lost 10 bases, V lost 4 bases, and 13 bases had no gene match. Here the CDR3 reads CASSSLPGQGEGAFF. The CDR3, as DNA: TGTGCCAGCAGCTCTCTACCGGGACAGGGTGAGGGAGCTTTCTTT.

A word on this clone: One end of the junction varies from germline; a read error may be responsible. The genes are TRBV7-7 and TRBJ2-5, with TRBD1 identical over 11 bases. CDR1 is SSHAT and CDR2 is FNYEAQ in the germline V gene (reference sequence). The CDR3 length is 18 residues. CDR3 amino acids: CASSPGEWTGGGLETQYF. The CDR3, as DNA: TGTGCTAGCAGCCCAGGGGAATGGACAGGGGGCGGTTTGGAGACCCAGTACTTC.

The chain links TRBV4-3 to TRBJ2-2; D unresolved. The germline CDR1 and CDR2 sequences are LGHNA and YSLEER. CDR3 length: 13 residues. Trimming took off 0 bases at V and 6 bases at J, with 5 bases between the two ends. The CDR3 DNA sequence: TGCGCCAGCAGCCAAGACGGCCCCGGGGAGCTGTTTTTT. Its protein is CASSQDGPGELFF.